The T cell receptor beta chain under discussion was sequenced for a study of T cell responses to AZD1222 COVID-19 vaccine. Study in general: Researchers grouped second doses given at about 4 or about 12 weeks into one pool.

Findings and limits, study-wide: Two AZD1222 administrations were followed by greater Spike-specific TCR breadth and depth. At baseline, just six AZD1222 recipients tested seropositive. Close to half of spike-specific TCRs reportedly recognize unmutated variant regions.

With regard to this clone: The antigen remains unidentified.

Clones were read by immunoSEQ multiplex PCR, and TCRdb kept only the in-frame ones, dropping some. The data contain roughly 140,000 clones, around nine tenths of them singletons. Germline lookup yields CDR1 SEHNR and CDR2 FQNEAQ (reference sequence). V gave up 5 bases and J gave up 0 bases; unmatched junction bases: 11. The CDR3 extends over 17 amino acids. This sequence was found in an adult in good health. Source: peripheral blood, taken on day 0 of AZD1222 vaccination. The chain couples TRBV7-9 to TRBJ1-2, with 8 bases aligning to TRBD1. CDR3 bases: TGTGCCAGCAGCCCCTCCTTCAGGGACAGGCCTAACTATGGCTACACCTTC. Its translation: CASSPSFRDRPNYGYTF.